One T cell receptor beta chain is described in this entry. The antigen is undetermined. This record belongs to a study of cytotoxic CD8 clonotypes in ibrutinib-treated CLL. Study context: Responses: approximately 24 partial, 2 complete; after median about 68 months, roughly 14 stayed remitted, roughly 12 progressed. Study-wide results and caveats: The study found public clonotypes uncommon, contracting or stable on treatment.

Per the germline V gene, CDR1 is SGHTA and CDR2 is FQGNSA. V was cut by 5 bases and J by 4 bases, with 11 bases left in between. The CDR3 consists of 13 residues. Assay: immunoSEQ multiplex PCR; the TCRdb copy retains only in-frame clones and omits some. The sample contains 300,000 or so clones, 67% of which appear only once. The V call is TRBV7-2, the J call TRBJ1-1; the D gene is possibly TRBD1 (6 bases). This material consisted of PBMCs, taken after 36 months of ibrutinib treatment. The TCR comes from a human donor with chronic lymphocytic leukemia. CDR3 sequence reads: CASSPEGGTEAFF. DNA for the CDR3: TGTGCCAGCAGCCCAGAGGGGGGCACTGAAGCTTTCTTT.